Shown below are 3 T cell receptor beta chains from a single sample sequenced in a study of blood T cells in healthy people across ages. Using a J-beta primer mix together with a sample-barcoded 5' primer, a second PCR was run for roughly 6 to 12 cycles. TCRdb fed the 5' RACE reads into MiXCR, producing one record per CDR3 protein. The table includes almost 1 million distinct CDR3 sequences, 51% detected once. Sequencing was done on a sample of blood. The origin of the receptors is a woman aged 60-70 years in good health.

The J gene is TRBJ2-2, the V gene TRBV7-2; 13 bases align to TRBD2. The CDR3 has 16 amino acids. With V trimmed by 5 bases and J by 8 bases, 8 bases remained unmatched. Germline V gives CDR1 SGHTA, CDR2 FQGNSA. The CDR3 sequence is CASSKTSGRSKGELFF. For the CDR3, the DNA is TGTGCCAGCAGCAAGACTAGCGGGAGGTCCAAGGGGGAGCTGTTTTTT.

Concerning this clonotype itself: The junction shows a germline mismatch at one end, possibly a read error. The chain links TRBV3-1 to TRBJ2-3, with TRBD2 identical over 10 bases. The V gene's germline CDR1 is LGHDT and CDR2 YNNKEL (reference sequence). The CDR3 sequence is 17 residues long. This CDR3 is CASSQGWLAGVADAQYF. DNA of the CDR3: TGTGCCAGCAGCCAAGGGTGGCTAGCGGGAGTTGCAGATGCGCAGTATTTT.

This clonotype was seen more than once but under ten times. CDR3 loop: CSADPSLAGGSRETQYF. The CDR3 DNA is TGCAGCGCGGATCCTTCTCTAGCGGGAGGAAGTAGAGAGACCCAGTACTTC. The genes are TRBV29-1 and TRBJ2-5, with TRBD2 matching 11 bases. The CDR3 contains 17 residues. Germline CDR1 is SQVTM and CDR2 is ANQGSEA. The V and J ends lost 7 bases and 4 bases, in that order; junction bases with no gene match: 17. Combining the CDR3 with reference TRBV29-1 and TRBJ2-5 gives the whole variable domain SAVISQKPSRDICQRGTSLTIQCQVDSQVTMMFWYRQQPGQSLTLIATANQGSEATYESGFVIDKFPISRPNLTFSTLTVSNMSPEDSSIYLCSADPSLAGGSRETQYFGPGTRLLVL.